This T cell receptor (beta chain) comes out of a study of T cell changes during pregnancy in multiple sclerosis (dated by TCRdb to the late 2010s). Regarding the complete study: The study looked at changes in the T cell repertoire across pregnancy in women with multiple sclerosis.

Library construction relied on the immunoSEQ multiplex PCR assay. The source is immuneACCESS, and TCRdb retained only in-frame sequences with V and J called. Part of the clones is not carried over; for the studies checked, unresolved V genes explain less than half of this, and the remainder is unexplained. Here the sample has some 40,000 clones; about 91% occur a single time. The ten top clones hold roughly 0.72% of the sample. Concerning this clone: Its antigen is unknown. The sample holds no much larger clone one base away, and base qualities are not on file.

Clipping removes 0 bases from V and 4 bases from J, with 5 as the unmatched junction base count. The CDR3 holds 16 amino acids from the cysteine to the phenylalanine. Just CDR3 DNA is preserved here, 48 bases in frame from base 1. Looking up the germline V gene yields CDR1 ENHRY and CDR2 SYGVKD. The sequencing used CD4+ T cells from peripheral blood mononuclear cells, collected in the third trimester of pregnancy. The TCR comes from a female donor with multiple sclerosis, enrolled in a pregnancy study. The V and J segments used are TRBV10-3 and TRBJ1-2, and 10 junctional nucleotides match TRBD1. CDR3 sequence: CAISESGTGAFYGYTF. Read as DNA, the sequence is TGTGCCATCAGTGAGTCCGGGACAGGGGCCTTCTATGGCTACACCTTC.